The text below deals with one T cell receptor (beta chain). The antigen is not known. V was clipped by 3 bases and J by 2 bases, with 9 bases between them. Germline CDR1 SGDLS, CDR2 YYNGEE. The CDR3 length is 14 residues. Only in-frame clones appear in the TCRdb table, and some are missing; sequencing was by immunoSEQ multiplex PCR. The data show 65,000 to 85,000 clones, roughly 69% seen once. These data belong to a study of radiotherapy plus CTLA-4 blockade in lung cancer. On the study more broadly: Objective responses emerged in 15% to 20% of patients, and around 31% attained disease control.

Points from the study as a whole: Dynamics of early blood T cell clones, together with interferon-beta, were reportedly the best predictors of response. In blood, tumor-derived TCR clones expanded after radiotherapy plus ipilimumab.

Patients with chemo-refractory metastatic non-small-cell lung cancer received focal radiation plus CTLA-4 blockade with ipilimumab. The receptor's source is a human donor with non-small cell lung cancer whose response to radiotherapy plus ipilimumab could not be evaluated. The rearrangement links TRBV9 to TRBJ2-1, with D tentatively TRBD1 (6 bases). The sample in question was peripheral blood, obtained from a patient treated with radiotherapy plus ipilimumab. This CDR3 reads CASSARQAYNEQFF. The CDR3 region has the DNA TGTGCCAGCAGCGCTAGACAGGCCTACAATGAGCAGTTCTTC. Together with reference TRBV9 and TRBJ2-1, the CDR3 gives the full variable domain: DSGVTQTPKHLITATGQRVTLRCSPRSGDLSVYWYQQSLDQGLQFLIQYYNGEERAKGNILERFSAQQFPDLHSELNLSSLELGDSALYFCASSARQAYNEQFFGPGTRLTVL.